This TCR beta chain stems from a study of blood T cell repertoires in COVID-19. TCRdb's copy holds only in-frame clones and misses some; the assay was immunoSEQ multiplex PCR. The sample includes fewer than 200,000 clones, over 80% seen only once; the top ten take around 10%. CDR3 length equals 19 residues. The V and J ends lost 3 bases and 0 bases respectively, with 23 bases between them. Germline V CDR1 and CDR2: SGHNT, YENEEA. The sequencing sample was made of peripheral blood. The chain employs TRBV11-3 and TRBJ1-1; D uncertain. The receptor was isolated from a woman over 75 with active or convalescent COVID-19. CDR3 DNA sequence: TGTGCCAGCAGCTTTGGTGGGCCCGGGATAGGGTCCTTGAACACTGAAGCTTTCTTT. Its translation: CASSFGGPGIGSLNTEAFF. Full variable domain (missing parts from reference TRBV11-3 and TRBJ1-1): EAGVVQSPRYKIIEKKQPVAFWCNPISGHNTLYWYLQNLGQGPELLIRYENEEAVDDSQLPKDRFSAERLKGVDSTLKIQPAELGDSAVYLCASSFGGPGIGSLNTEAFFGQGTRLTVV.